Here is one T cell receptor beta chain with its context. Additional DNA sequences in this sample encode the identical CDR3. These data originate in a study of Ad26.COV2.S vaccination and SARS-CoV-2 variants. Clones were sequenced by immunoSEQ multiplex PCR, and TCRdb holds only the in-frame ones, with some missing. This sample has some 450,000 clones; around 91% occur once, and the top ten carry approximately 4.5%. Germline lookup yields CDR1 SEHNR and CDR2 FQNEAQ (reference sequence). CDR3 length: 15 residues. V dropped 5 bases and J dropped 3 bases, with 13 bases sitting between them. Documented treatment: approximately 18 received Ad26.COV2.S at low or high dose, single or two shots; several received placebo; per-sample allocation not given. The study sampled participants on day 63 after the first vaccine or placebo injection.

The V call is TRBV7-9, the J call TRBJ2-2; the D gene is possibly TRBD2 (6 bases). The receptor's source is a person aged 18 to 59 who received the Ad26.COV2.S COVID-19 vaccine or a placebo. The input for sequencing was peripheral blood, taken in a trial of Ad26.COV2.S vaccine versus placebo. CDR3 in amino acids: CASSPGLAYTGELFF. CDR3 nucleotides: TGTGCCAGCAGCCCAGGGCTAGCGTACACCGGGGAGCTGTTTTTT.